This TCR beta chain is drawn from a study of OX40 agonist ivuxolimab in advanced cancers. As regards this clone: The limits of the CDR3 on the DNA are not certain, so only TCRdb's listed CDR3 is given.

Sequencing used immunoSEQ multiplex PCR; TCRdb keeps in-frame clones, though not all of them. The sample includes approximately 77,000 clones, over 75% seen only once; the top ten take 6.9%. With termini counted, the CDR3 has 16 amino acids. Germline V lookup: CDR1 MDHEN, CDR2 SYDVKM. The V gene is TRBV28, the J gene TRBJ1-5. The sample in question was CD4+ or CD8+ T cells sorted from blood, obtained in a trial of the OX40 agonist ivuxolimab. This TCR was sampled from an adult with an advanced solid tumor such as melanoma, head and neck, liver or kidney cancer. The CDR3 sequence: CASSTSVGGRGQPQHF.